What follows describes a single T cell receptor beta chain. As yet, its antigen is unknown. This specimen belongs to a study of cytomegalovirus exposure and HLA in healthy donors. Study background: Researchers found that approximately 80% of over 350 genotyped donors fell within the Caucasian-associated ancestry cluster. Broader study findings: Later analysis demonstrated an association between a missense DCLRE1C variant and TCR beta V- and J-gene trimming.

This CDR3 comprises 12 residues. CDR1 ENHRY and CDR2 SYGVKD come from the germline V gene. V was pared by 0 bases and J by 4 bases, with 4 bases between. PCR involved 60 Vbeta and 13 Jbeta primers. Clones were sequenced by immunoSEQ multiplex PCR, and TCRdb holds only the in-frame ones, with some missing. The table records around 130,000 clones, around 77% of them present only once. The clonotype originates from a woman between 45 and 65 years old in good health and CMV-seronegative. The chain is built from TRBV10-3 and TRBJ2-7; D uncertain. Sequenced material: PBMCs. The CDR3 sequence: CAISESPYEQYF. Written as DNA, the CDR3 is TGTGCCATCAGTGAGTCCCCTTACGAGCAGTACTTC.